This T cell receptor (beta chain) was identified during a study of Graves' ophthalmopathy and Graves' hyperthyroidism. The CDR3 consists of 14 residues. Germline V gene lookup returns CDR1 DFQATT and CDR2 SNEGSKA (reference sequence). V lost 8 bases to trimming and J lost 0 bases, with 13 bases between them. The authors amplified TCR beta CDR3 regions from RNA transcripts. HTBI primers were used in a first-round RT-PCR, which preceded a second-round multiplex PCR. TCRdb re-called the multiplex PCR reads with MiXCR, one entry per CDR3 protein. The table records around 520,000 distinct CDR3 sequences, under 40% of them present only once.

This clonotype was obtained from an adult man with Graves' hyperthyroidism. The chain links TRBV20-1 to TRBJ1-4; D is uncertain. Material: peripheral blood or thyroid tissue (not recorded which). The CDR3 nucleotides are TGCAGTTTAAACGGGGTTGCAACTAATGAAAAACTGTTTTTT. Translating gives CSLNGVATNEKLFF.